The 23 T cell receptor beta chains in this list originate from one sample, sequenced in a study of cytomegalovirus exposure and HLA in healthy donors. Use of 60 Vbeta and 13 Jbeta primers characterized the PCR. This table comes from immunoSEQ multiplex PCR, and its TCRdb copy is limited to in-frame clones, with some not included. The repertoire includes some 150,000 clones, about two thirds of them detected once, and around 2.8% sits in the top ten. The sequenced sample consisted of PBMCs. The source is a woman aged 30 to 39 in good health and CMV-seronegative.

The rearrangement joins TRBV11-2 to TRBJ2-1; 10 nucleotides match TRBD2. This CDR3 is built from 16 residues. The germline V gene has CDR1 SGHAT and CDR2 FQNNGV. V was clipped by 0 bases and J by 6 bases; unmatched bases: 5. The CDR3 DNA follows: TGTGCCAGCAGCTTAGATATGGCTAGCGGGAGCAATGAGCAGTTCTTC. Translation: CASSLDMASGSNEQFF.

V and J are TRBV4-2 and TRBJ1-6; 9 nucleotides align to TRBD1. The V and J ends lost 0 bases and 9 bases, in that order; junction bases with no gene match: 6. Germline V lookup: CDR1 LGHNA, CDR2 YNFKEQ. The CDR3 is 16 amino acids. The CDR3 DNA reads as TGTGCCAGCAGCCAAGATGAGGGACAGGGCGGTTCACCCCTCCACTTT. Encoded protein: CASSQDEGQGGSPLHF.

The chain employs TRBV4-3 and TRBJ2-1, with 8 bases lining up with TRBD2. Per germline, CDR1 LGHNA and CDR2 YSLEER. V dropped 0 bases and J dropped 5; count of bases not matched to a gene: 9. This CDR3 has 17 amino acids. CDR3 amino acids: CASSQDPAGARDNEQFF. For the CDR3, the DNA is TGCGCCAGCAGCCAAGATCCAGCGGGAGCACGAGACAATGAGCAGTTCTTC.

The rearrangement joins TRBV10-3 to TRBJ1-5; 12 bases agree with TRBD1. V was clipped by 10 bases and J by 4 bases; unmatched bases: 8. Germline CDR1 reads ENHRY; CDR2 reads SYGVKD. This CDR3 has 15 residues. DNA of the CDR3: TGTGCCACCTCCGGGACAGGGGGCAAAAATCAGCCCCAGCATTTT. It translates to CATSGTGGKNQPQHF.

This clone was recorded once. J is TRBJ2-5 and V is TRBV14; 10 bases match TRBD2. The trim removed 0 bases at V and 2 bases at J, leaving 12 bases unmatched. The CDR3 is 19 amino acids. Looked up from germline, CDR1 is SGHDN and CDR2 is FVKESK. The DNA for the CDR3 is TGTGCCAGCAGCCAAGATGGGCCTAGCGGGGGCTCGAGGCAAGAGACCCAGTACTTC. Translation gives CASSQDGPSGGSRQETQYF.

V is TRBV7-8 and J is TRBJ1-5, with D perhaps TRBD1 (6 bases). The germline V gene has CDR1 SGHVS and CDR2 FQNEAQ. Trimming removed 4 bases from V and 0 bases from J, with 22 bases in between. The CDR3 totals 19 residues. The CDR3 protein is CASSSTLLDSLNSNQPQHF. CDR3 bases: TGTGCCAGCAGCTCAACCCTTTTGGACAGCTTGAATAGCAATCAGCCCCAGCATTTT.

This clone was counted once. Written as DNA, the CDR3 is TGTGCCAGCGGTCAAGGGGCGGATGGCTCCTACGAGCAGTACTTC. It translates to CASGQGADGSYEQYF. This chain uses TRBV9 with TRBJ2-7, with a weak D call TRBD1 (5 bases). Germline V gene data show CDR1 as SGDLS and CDR2 as YYNGEE. Trimming left V 7 bases short and J 0 bases short, with 17 bases between. CDR3 length equals 15 residues.

J is TRBJ2-1 and V is TRBV11-1; the match to TRBD2 covers 8 bases. There are 15 residues in the CDR3. V lost 3 bases and J lost 2; bases outside the gene matches: 3. CDR1 SGHAT and CDR2 FQDESV come from the germline V gene (reference sequence). CDR3 protein: CASSLGGGTYNEQFF. In nucleotides, the CDR3 is TGTGCCAGCAGCTTGGGCGGGGGGACCTACAATGAGCAGTTCTTC. The whole variable domain, filled in from reference TRBV11-1 and TRBJ2-1, reads EAEVAQSPRYKITEKSQAVAFWCDPISGHATLYWYRQILGQGPELLVQFQDESVVDDSQLPKDRFSAERLKGVDSTLKIQPAELGDSAMYLCASSLGGGTYNEQFFGPGTRLTVL.

V usage is TRBV18 and J usage is TRBJ1-5; D is undetermined. V was clipped by 3 bases and J by 4 bases, with 4 bases between them. In germline, CDR1 is KGHSH, CDR2 LQKENI. The CDR3 consists of 12 residues. The CDR3, as DNA: TGTGCCAGCTCACCCGCGAATCAGCCCCAGCATTTT. Its translation: CASSPANQPQHF.

This chain uses TRBV6-1 with TRBJ2-6, with a tentative D call TRBD1 (6 bases). Trimming took 7 bases from V and 2 from J, leaving 12 bases between them. The germline gives CDR1 MNHNS, CDR2 SASEGT. This CDR3 has 15 amino acids. The CDR3 sequence: CASTVGAAGANVLTF. As DNA, the CDR3 is TGTGCCAGCACTGTGGGGGCAGCTGGGGCCAACGTCCTGACTTTC.

As DNA, the CDR3 is TGTGCCAGCAGCTGGAGCGGGGGCGCCTACAATGAGCAGTTCTTC. This gives the protein CASSWSGGAYNEQFF. The chain employs TRBV7-2 and TRBJ2-1, with TRBD2 matching over 8 bases. V was clipped by 4 bases and J by 2 bases; unmatched bases: 4. Germline values: CDR1 SGHTA, CDR2 FQGNSA. The CDR3 loop spans 15 amino acids.

This CDR3 is CASSLPGAGWDTDTQYF. The CDR3 DNA reads TGTGCCAGCAGCCTGCCGGGAGCGGGATGGGACACAGATACGCAGTATTTT. The chain links TRBV7-2 to TRBJ2-3; 7 bases line up with TRBD2. CDR1 SGHTA and CDR2 FQGNSA come from the germline V gene. Trimming removed 5 bases from V and 2 bases from J; junction bases left unmatched: 13. The CDR3 sequence is 17 residues long.

V is TRBV11-2 and J is TRBJ2-3; D is perhaps TRBD2 (7 bases). Trimming cost V 3 bases and J 3 bases, with 13 bases left between them. The CDR3 length is 15 residues. Per germline, CDR1 SGHAT and CDR2 FQNNGV. The CDR3 protein is CASSFRGGGTDTQYF. For the CDR3, the DNA is TGTGCCAGCAGCTTTAGGGGAGGGGGAACAGATACGCAGTATTTT.

The chain carries TRBV28 and TRBJ1-5; 7 bases map to TRBD1. CDR3 length: 14 residues. The V segment lost 3 bases and the J segment 5 bases; nucleotides outside the gene matches: 4. The V gene's germline CDR1 is MDHEN and CDR2 SYDVKM. CDR3 nucleotide sequence: TGTGCCAGCAGTTTGGGGACAGTCTATCAGCCCCAGCATTTT. Its protein product is CASSLGTVYQPQHF.

V and J are TRBV30 and TRBJ2-2; D is unresolved. The CDR3 length is 10 residues. CDR1 GTSNPN and CDR2 SVGIG come from the germline V gene (reference sequence). Trimming left V 6 bases short and J 7 bases short, with 6 bases between. Here the CDR3 reads CACLFGELFF. The CDR3, as DNA: TGTGCCTGTCTTTTCGGGGAGCTGTTTTTT.

This clone was seen a few times. This rearrangement joins TRBV28 to TRBJ2-3, with D perhaps TRBD2 (5 bases). Germline-derived CDR1 and CDR2 are MDHEN and SYDVKM. V lost 2 bases and J lost 5, with 14 bases in between. The length of the CDR3 is 15 residues. The DNA of the CDR3 is TGTGCCAGCAGTTTACGAAGCATCGGAGGAGATACGCAGTATTTT. Translation gives CASSLRSIGGDTQYF.

This sequence joins TRBV7-2 and TRBJ2-1; tentatively, D is TRBD2 (5 bases). Trimming left V 3 bases short and J 3 bases short, with 9 bases between. Germline loops: CDR1 SGHTA, CDR2 FQGNSA. The CDR3 contains 14 residues. The CDR3 protein is CASSLASYYNEQFF. In nucleotides, the CDR3 is TGTGCCAGCAGCTTGGCTAGCTACTACAATGAGCAGTTCTTC.

The chain couples TRBV15 to TRBJ2-7; perhaps TRBD2 as D (5 bases). This CDR3 has 14 residues. CDR1 LNHNV and CDR2 YYDKDF come from the germline V gene (reference sequence). Trimming left V 8 bases short and J 0 bases short, with 14 bases between. The DNA for the CDR3 is TGTGCCACCCGGCGGGCCGCGAGCTCCTACGAGCAGTACTTC. As protein: CATRRAASSYEQYF.

The chain links TRBV4-1 to TRBJ1-5; D perhaps matches TRBD1 (5 bases). Germline CDR1 is MGHRA and CDR2 is YSYEKL. CDR3 size: 16 residues. V gave up 4 bases and J gave up 0 bases, with 13 bases separating them. CDR3 nucleotides: TGCGCCAGCAGCCCACGTCAGGGATTTAGCAATCAGCCCCAGCATTTT. Translation gives CASSPRQGFSNQPQHF.

This chain uses TRBV11-2 with TRBJ2-3, with a weak D call TRBD2 (6 bases). CDR3 length equals 17 residues. V lost 4 bases to trimming and J lost 2 bases, with 19 bases between them. Germline loops: CDR1 SGHAT, CDR2 FQNNGV. Here the CDR3 reads CASSSRPRGRTTDTQYF. The CDR3 nucleotides are TGTGCCAGCAGCTCCAGGCCCCGTGGGAGGACCACAGATACGCAGTATTTT.

CDR3 sequence reads: CASSLNSLRETQYF. In DNA form, the CDR3 reads TGTGCCAGCAGCTTGAACTCCCTGAGGGAGACCCAGTACTTC. The V and J genes are TRBV7-2 and TRBJ2-5; D unclear. The CDR3 is 14 residues long. V lost 3 bases, J lost 5 bases, and 13 bases lay in between. CDR1 and CDR2 from the germline V gene are SGHTA and FQGNSA.

The genes are TRBV19 and TRBJ1-5; D may be TRBD1 (6 bases). The germline V gene encodes CDR1 LNHDA and CDR2 SQIVND (reference sequence). V lost 3 bases and J 6 bases, leaving 18 bases between the germline ends. The CDR3 is made up of 16 amino acids. In nucleotides, the CDR3 is TGTGCCAGTAGTATCGGCGGGGGGCAGGGTGGTCAGCCCCAGCATTTT. Its protein product is CASSIGGGQGGQPQHF.

This chain links TRBV5-5 with TRBJ1-1; 9 bases fit TRBD1. The CDR3 extends over 15 amino acids. Germline V CDR1 and CDR2: SGHKS, YYEKEE (reference sequence). V trimming: 3 bases; J trimming: 4 bases; junction bases outside the gene matches: 7. This CDR3 is CASSSTGQGITEAFF. For the CDR3, the DNA is TGTGCCAGCAGCTCAACGGGACAGGGAATCACTGAAGCTTTCTTT.